This T cell receptor (beta chain) came from a study of breast tumors, draining lymph nodes, adjacent tissues. Study outcomes and limitations: Tumor repertoires ranked between lymph nodes and nontumor tissue in diversity, with V and J gene preferences. Tumor T cell lymph node origin was a supported hypothesis, not proven.

TCRdb reanalysed the multiplex PCR reads using MiXCR and keeps one entry per CDR3 protein. Among approximately 130,000 distinct CDR3 sequences listed, around 21% were seen once. Losses at the gene ends were 8 bases for V and 5 bases for J; bases not matched to a gene: 15. The CDR3 extends over 17 amino acids. Germline assignment: CDR1 LGHDT and CDR2 YNNKEL (reference sequence). The lymph nodes were axillary draining lymph nodes from breast cancer patients. To note about this clonotype: Antigen unknown.

The receptor was isolated from a female donor with breast cancer. Some clones in this sample may be carry-over from other donors' samples. The sequencing input was axillary lymph node tissue. The chain joins TRBV3-1 to TRBJ2-1; 10 bases are a match to TRBD2. CDR3 sequence (DNA): TGTGCCAGCGGCTCCCACTTGGGACTAGCGACCAACAATGAGCAGTTCTTC. It translates to CASGSHLGLATNNEQFF.